This T cell receptor beta chain was obtained from a study of CD8+ T cells in alopecia areata. CDR3 length equals 15 residues. Trimming removed 1 base at V and 1 base at J, with 9 bases between. CDR1 and CDR2 (germline): SGHTA, FQGNSA. RNA extraction was followed by reverse transcription into cDNA, which acted as the sequencing template. Assay used: immunoSEQ multiplex PCR; TCRdb lists only in-frame clones, some missing. This table holds over 100,000 clones, about 50% found once. Regarding treatment: oral pan-JAK inhibitor, 5-10 mg twice daily. The chain couples TRBV7-2 to TRBJ2-3; weak D call: TRBD2 (6 bases). The TCR comes from a human donor with alopecia areata. The starting material was CD4+ T cells sorted from blood, obtained at week 4, from a patient treated with tofacitinib. The CDR3 DNA reads TGTGCCAGCAGCTTAGTTGCTAGCGGCACAGATACGCAGTATTTT. Its protein product is CASSLVASGTDTQYF.